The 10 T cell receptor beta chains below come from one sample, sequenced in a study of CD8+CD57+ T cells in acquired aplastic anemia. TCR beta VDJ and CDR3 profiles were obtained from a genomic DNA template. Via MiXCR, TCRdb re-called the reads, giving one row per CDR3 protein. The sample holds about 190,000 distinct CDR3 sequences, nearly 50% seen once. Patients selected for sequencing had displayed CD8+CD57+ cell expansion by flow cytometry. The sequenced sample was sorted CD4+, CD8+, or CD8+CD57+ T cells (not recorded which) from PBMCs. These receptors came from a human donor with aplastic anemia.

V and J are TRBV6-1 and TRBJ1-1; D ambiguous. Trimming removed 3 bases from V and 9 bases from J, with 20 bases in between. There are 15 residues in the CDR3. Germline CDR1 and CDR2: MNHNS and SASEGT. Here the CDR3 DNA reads TGTGCCAGCAGTGACAAACCCTCTGGGGAGTTGAAAGCTTTCTTT. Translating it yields CASSDKPSGELKAFF.

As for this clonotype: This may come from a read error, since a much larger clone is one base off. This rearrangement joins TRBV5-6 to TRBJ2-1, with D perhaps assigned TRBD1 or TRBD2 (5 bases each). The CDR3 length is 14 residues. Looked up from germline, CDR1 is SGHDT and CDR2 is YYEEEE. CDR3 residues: CASSLVGVNDEQLF. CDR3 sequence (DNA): TGTGCCAGCAGCTTGGTGGGGGTGAATGATGAGCAGCTCTTC.

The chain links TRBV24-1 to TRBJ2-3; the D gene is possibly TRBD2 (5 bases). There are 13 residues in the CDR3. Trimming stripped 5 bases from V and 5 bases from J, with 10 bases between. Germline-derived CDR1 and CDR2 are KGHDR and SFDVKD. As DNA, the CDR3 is TGTGCCACCAGTGTAACGGGGATAGATACGCAGTATTTT. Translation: CATSVTGIDTQYF.

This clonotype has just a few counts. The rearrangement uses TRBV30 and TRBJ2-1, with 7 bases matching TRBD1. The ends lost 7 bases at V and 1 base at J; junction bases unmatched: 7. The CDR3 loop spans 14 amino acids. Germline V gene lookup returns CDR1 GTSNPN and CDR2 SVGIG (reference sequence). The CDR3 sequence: CASTTGYSYNEQFF. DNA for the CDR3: TGTGCCTCTACGACAGGGTATTCCTACAATGAGCAGTTCTTC.

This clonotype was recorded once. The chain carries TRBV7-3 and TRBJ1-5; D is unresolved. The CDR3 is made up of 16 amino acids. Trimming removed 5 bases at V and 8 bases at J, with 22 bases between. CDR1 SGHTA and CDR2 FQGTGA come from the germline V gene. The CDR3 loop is CASSPSGGGIREPQHF. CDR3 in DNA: TGTGCCAGCAGCCCGTCGGGAGGCGGAATACGTGAGCCCCAGCATTTT.

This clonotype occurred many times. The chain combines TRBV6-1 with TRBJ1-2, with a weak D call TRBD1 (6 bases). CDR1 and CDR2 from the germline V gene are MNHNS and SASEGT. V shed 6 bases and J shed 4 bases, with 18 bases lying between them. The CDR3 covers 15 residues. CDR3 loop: CASSQTGQVIYGYTF. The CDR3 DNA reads TGTGCCAGCAGCCAAACAGGGCAGGTTATCTATGGCTACACCTTC.

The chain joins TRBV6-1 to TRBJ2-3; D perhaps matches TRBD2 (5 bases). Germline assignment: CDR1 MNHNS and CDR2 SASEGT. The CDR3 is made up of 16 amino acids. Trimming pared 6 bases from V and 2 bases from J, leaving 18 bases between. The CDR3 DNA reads TGTGCCAGCAGCCTTGAAGAAGCGGCCTCCACAGATACGCAGTATTTT. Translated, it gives CASSLEEAASTDTQYF.

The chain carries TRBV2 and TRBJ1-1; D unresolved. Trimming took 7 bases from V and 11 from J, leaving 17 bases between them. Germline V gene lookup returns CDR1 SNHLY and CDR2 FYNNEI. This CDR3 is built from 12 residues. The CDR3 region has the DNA TGTGCCAGCACGGGAGGGAACATTGAGGCTTTCTTT. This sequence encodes CASTGGNIEAFF.

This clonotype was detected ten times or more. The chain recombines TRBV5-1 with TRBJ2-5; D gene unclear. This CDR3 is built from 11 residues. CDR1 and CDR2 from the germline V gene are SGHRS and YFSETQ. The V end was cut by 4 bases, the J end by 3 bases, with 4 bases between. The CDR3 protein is CASSEKETQYF. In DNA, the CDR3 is TGCGCCAGCAGCGAAAAAGAGACCCAGTACTTC.

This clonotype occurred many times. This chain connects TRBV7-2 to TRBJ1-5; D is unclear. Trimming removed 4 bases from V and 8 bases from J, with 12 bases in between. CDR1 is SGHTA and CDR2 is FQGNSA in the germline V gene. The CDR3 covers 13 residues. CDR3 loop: CASSSQVQEPQHF. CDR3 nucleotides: TGTGCCAGCAGCTCACAAGTGCAAGAGCCCCAGCATTTT.